A few counts support the clone carrying this TCR beta chain. This entry comes from a study of T-cell memory formation after mild COVID-19. This CDR3 spans 15 amino acids. The J segment lost 5 bases and the V segment lost 5 bases, leaving 11 bases of the junction unmatched. Germline V gene lookup returns CDR1 SEHNR and CDR2 FQNEAQ (reference sequence). TCRdb fed the 5' RACE reads into MiXCR, producing one record per CDR3 protein. This sample yields fewer than 250,000 distinct CDR3 sequences, of which about 10% are seen a single time; 3% belongs to the top ten. The chain joins TRBV7-9 to TRBJ2-5, with 7 bases lining up with TRBD1. Material: PBMCs or a T cell subset sorted from them (not recorded which). The TCR originated in a man in his late teens or twenties who had mild COVID-19 (a few samples of this study predate the infection). Cell type and time point are not known. The CDR3 region has the DNA TGTGCCAGCAGCGGGTCAGGGGGTATGGTTGAGACCCAGTACTTC. It specifies CASSGSGGMVETQYF.